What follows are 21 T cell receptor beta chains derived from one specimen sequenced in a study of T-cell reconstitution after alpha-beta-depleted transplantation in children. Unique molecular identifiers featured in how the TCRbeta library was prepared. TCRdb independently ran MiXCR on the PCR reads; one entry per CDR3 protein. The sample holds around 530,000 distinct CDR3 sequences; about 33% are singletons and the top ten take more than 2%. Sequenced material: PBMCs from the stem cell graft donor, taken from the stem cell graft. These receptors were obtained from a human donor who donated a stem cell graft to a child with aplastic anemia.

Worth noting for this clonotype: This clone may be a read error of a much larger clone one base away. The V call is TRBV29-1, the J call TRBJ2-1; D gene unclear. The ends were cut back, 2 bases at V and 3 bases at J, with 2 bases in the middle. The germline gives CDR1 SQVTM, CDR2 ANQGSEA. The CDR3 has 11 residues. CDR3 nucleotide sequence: TGCAGCGTTGAACACTACAATGAGCAGTTCTTC. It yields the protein CSVEHYNEQFF.

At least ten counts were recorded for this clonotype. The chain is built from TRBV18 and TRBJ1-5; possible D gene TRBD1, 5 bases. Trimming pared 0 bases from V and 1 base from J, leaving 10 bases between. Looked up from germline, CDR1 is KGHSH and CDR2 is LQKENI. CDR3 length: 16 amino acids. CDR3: CASSPPSRASNQPQHF. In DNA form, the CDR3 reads TGTGCCAGCTCACCACCATCCAGGGCCAGCAATCAGCCCCAGCATTTT.

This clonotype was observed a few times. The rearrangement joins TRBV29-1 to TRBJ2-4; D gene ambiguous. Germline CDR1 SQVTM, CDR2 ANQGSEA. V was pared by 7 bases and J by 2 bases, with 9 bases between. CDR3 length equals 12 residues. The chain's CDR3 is CSASGPKNIQYF. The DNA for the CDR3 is TGCAGCGCGTCCGGGCCCAAAAACATTCAGTACTTC.

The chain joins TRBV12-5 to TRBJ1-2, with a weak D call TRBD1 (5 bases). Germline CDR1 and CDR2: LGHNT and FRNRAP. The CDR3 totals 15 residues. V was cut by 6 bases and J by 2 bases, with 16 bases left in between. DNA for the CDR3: TGTGCTAGTGGCACGGGCGGGGCGACCAACTATGGCTACACCTTC. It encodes CASGTGGATNYGYTF.

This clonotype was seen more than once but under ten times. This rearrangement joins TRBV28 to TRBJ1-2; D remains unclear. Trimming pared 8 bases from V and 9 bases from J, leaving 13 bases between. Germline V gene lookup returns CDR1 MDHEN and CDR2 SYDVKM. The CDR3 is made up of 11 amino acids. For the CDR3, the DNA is TGTGCCAGCTGCACCTCACAGAGCTACACCTTC. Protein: CASCTSQSYTF.

The CDR3 DNA sequence: TGTGCCAGCAGCTTGTCGGGGGGAGGGAGGTTTGCGCATGAGCAGTTCTTC. Translation: CASSLSGGGRFAHEQFF. J is TRBJ2-1 and V is TRBV7-3; 7 nucleotides match TRBD2. The trim removed 3 bases at V and 8 bases at J, leaving 16 bases unmatched. The CDR3 loop spans 17 amino acids. The germline V gene encodes CDR1 SGHTA and CDR2 FQGTGA.

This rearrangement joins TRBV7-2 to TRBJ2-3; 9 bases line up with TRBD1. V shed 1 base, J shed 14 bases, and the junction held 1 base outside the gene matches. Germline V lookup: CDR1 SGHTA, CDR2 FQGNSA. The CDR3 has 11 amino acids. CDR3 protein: CASSLGGQGYF. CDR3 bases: TGTGCCAGCAGCTTAGGGGGACAGGGGTATTTT.

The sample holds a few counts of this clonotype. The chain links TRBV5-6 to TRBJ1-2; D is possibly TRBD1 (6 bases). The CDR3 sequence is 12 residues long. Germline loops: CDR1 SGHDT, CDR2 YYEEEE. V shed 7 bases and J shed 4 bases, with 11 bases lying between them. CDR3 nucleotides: TGTGCCAGCTCTCAGGGGACCTATGGCTACACCTTC. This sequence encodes CASSQGTYGYTF.

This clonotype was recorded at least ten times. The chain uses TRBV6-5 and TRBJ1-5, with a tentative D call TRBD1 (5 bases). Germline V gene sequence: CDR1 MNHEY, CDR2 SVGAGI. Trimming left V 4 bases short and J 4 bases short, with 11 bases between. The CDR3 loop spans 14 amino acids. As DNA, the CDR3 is TGTGCCAGCAGTTGGGACGGTAAGAATCAGCCCCAGCATTTT. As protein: CASSWDGKNQPQHF.

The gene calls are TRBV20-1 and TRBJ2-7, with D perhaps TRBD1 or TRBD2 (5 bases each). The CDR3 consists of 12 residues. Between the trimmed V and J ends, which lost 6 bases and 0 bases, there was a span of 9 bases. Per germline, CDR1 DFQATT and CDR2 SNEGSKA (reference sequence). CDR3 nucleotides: TGCAGTGCGGGGGAGAACTCCTACGAGCAGTACTTC. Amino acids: CSAGENSYEQYF.

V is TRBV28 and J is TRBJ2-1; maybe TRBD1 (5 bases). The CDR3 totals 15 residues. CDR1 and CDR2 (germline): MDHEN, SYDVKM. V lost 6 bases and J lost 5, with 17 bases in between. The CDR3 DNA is TGTGCCAGCAGATATCCGCTTGGGGCGAACAATGAGCAGTTCTTC. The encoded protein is CASRYPLGANNEQFF.

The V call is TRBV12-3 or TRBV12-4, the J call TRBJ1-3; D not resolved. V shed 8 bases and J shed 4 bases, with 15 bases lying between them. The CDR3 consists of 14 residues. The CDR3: CASGSLLGGNTIYF. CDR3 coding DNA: TGTGCCAGCGGAAGCCTCCTAGGGGGAAACACCATATATTTT.

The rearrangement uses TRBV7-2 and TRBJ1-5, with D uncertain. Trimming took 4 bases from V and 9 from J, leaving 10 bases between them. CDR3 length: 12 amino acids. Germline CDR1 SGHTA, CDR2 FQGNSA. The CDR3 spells CASSSEVGPQHF. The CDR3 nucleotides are TGTGCCAGCAGCTCCGAAGTGGGGCCCCAGCATTTT.

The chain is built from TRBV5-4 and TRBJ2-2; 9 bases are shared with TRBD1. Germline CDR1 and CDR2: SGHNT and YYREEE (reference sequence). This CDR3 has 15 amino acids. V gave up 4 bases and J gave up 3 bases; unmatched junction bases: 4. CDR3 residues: CASSPTGGDTGELFF. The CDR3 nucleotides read TGTGCCAGCAGCCCGACAGGGGGGGACACCGGGGAGCTGTTTTTT.

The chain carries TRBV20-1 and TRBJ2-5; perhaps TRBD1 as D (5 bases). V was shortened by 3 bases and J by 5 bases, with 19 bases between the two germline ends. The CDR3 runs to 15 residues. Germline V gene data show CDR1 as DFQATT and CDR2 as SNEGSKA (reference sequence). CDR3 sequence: CSASLRQKVLETQYF. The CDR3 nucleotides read TGCAGTGCTAGTTTGAGACAGAAGGTCCTGGAGACCCAGTACTTC.

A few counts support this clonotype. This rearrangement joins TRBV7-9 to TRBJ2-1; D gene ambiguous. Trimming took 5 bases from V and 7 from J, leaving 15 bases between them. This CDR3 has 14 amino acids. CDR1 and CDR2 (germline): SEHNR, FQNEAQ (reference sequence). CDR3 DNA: TGTGCCAGCAGCCGGGCCGGAAGCGCAAATGAGCAGTTCTTC. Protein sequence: CASSRAGSANEQFF.

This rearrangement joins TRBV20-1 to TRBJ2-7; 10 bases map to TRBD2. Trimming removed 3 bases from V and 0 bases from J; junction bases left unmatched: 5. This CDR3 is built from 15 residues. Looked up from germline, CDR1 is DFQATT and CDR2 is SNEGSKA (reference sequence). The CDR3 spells CSASPTSGISYEQYF. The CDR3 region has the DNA TGCAGTGCTAGTCCTACTAGCGGGATCTCCTACGAGCAGTACTTC.

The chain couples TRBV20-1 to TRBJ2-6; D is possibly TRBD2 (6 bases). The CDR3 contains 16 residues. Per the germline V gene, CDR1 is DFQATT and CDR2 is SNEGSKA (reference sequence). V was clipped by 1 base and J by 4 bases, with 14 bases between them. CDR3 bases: TGCAGTGCTAGAGGCCAAGTAGCGGCAGGGGCCAACGTCCTGACTTTC. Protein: CSARGQVAAGANVLTF.

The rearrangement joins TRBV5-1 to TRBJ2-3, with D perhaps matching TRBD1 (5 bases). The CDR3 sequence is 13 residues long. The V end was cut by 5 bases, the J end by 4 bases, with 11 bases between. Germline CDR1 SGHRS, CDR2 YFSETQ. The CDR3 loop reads CASRQGDADTQYF. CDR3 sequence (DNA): TGCGCCAGCAGGCAGGGCGACGCAGATACGCAGTATTTT.

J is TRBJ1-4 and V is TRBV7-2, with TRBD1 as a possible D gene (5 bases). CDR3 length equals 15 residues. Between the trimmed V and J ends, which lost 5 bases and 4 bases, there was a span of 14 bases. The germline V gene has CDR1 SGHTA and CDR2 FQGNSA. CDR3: CASSRGTRYNEKLFF. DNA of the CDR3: TGTGCCAGCAGCCGAGGGACTCGTTATAATGAAAAACTGTTTTTT.

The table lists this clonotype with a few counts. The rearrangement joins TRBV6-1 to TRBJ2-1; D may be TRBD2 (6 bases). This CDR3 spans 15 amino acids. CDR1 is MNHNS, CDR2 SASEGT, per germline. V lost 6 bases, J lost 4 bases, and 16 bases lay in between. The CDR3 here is CASSPTRDSYNEQFF. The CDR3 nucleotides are TGTGCCAGCAGCCCAACCCGGGACTCATACAATGAGCAGTTCTTC.